The subject of this entry is one T cell receptor beta chain. The antigen it binds to is not known. Within one base of it there is no much larger clone, and no base qualities were kept. CDR1 and CDR2, per the germline V gene, are SGHDN and FVKESK. Trimming leaves V shorter by 4 bases and J shorter by 2 bases, with the junction holding 9 bases beyond the gene matches. The CDR3 contains 16 residues, cysteine and phenylalanine counted. The CDR3 DNA has 48 bases and is translated from base 1. The data belong to a study of T cell repertoires in cytomegalovirus infection (dated by TCRdb to between 2018 and 2020). The study in broad terms: Because public TCR beta signatures pointed to carriage of CMV infection together with the matching HLA type, the HLA type of each donor mattered for the analysis.

This sample was sequenced with an Illumina HiSeq 1500. The raw public reads went through TCRdb reprocessing: fastp at Q25, MiXCR clone calling, in-frame beta chains kept. Rows are unified per CDR3 protein, each entry keeping the most common DNA and genes. This sample is represented by fewer than 550,000 distinct CDR3 sequences; 11% of them were singletons. In total, the top ten clones hold around 9.6% of the sample. Broader findings and caveats from the paper: The ex vivo response was dominated by HLA-C-restricted CMV-specific TCR beta clonotypes, which also provided the single most frequent clonotype in two of eight donors. Carriers of CMV infection plus the relevant HLA type were discriminated by the cumulative frequency of public TCR beta family members in the study cohort and in an independent approximately 400-donor cohort.

The chain couples TRBV14 to TRBJ1-1; 8 bases in between match TRBD1. The sequencing input was PBMCs. This TCR came from a human donor in good health (CMV status not recorded). Some clones in this sample may be carry-over from other donors' samples. Read as DNA, the sequence is TGTGCCAGCAGCCCCATCGGACAGGGATCAAACACTGAAGCTTTCTTT. Translated, this gives CASSPIGQGSNTEAFF.